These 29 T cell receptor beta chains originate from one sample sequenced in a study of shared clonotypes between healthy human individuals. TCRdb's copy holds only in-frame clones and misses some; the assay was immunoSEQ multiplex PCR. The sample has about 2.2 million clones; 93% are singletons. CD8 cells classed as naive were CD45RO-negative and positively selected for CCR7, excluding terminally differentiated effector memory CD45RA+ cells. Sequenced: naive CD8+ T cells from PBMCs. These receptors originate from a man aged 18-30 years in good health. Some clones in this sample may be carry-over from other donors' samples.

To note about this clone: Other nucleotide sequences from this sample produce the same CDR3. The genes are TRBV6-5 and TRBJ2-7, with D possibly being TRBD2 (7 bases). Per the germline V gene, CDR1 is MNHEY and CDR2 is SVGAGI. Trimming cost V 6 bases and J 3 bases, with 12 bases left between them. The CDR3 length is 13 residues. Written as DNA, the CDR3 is TGTGCCAGCAGCTCGCGGGGGCTCTACGAGCAGTACTTC. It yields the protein CASSSRGLYEQYF.

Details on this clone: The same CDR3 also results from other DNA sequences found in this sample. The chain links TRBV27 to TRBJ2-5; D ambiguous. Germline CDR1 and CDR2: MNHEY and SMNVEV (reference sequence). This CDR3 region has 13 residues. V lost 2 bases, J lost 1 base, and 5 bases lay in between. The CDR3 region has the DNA TGTGCCAGCAGTTTAGTGGTCCAAGAGACCCAGTACTTC. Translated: CASSLVVQETQYF.

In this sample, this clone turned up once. The DNA of the CDR3 is TGTGCCAGCAGTTACTCCGGGACGCTGAATGAAAAACTGTTTTTT. Protein product: CASSYSGTLNEKLFF. V and J are TRBV6-5 and TRBJ1-4; TRBD1 is a possible D gene (5 bases). Trimming removed 0 bases from V and 5 bases from J, with 10 bases in between. The CDR3 extends over 15 amino acids. Germline assignment: CDR1 MNHEY and CDR2 SVGAGI.

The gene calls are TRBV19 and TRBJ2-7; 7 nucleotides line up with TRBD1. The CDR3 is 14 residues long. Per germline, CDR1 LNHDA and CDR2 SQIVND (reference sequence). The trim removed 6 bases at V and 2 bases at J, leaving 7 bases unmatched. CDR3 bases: TGTGCCAGTAGGCGGACAGGTTCGCCCTACGAGCAGTACTTC. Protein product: CASRRTGSPYEQYF.

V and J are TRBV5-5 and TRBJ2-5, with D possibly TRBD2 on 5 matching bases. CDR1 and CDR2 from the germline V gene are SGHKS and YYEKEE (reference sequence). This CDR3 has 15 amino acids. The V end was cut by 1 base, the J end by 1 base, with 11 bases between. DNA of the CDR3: TGTGCCAGCAGCTTGTGGGTTAGCGTCCAAGAGACCCAGTACTTC. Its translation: CASSLWVSVQETQYF.

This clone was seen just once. This CDR3 is CASRDLTYNEQFF. The CDR3 DNA follows: TGCGCCAGCAGGGACCTGACGTACAATGAGCAGTTCTTC. V gene TRBV4-1 combines with J gene TRBJ2-1; no clear D gene. Germline V lookup: CDR1 MGHRA, CDR2 YSYEKL. The V end was cut by 6 bases, the J end by 4 bases, with 10 bases between. This CDR3 spans 13 amino acids.

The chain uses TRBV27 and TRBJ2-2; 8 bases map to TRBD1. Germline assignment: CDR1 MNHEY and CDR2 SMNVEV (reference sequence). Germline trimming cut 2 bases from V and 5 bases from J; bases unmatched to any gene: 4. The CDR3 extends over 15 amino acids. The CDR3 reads CASSLAQGATGELFF. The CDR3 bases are TGTGCCAGCAGTTTAGCCCAGGGGGCTACCGGGGAGCTGTTTTTT.

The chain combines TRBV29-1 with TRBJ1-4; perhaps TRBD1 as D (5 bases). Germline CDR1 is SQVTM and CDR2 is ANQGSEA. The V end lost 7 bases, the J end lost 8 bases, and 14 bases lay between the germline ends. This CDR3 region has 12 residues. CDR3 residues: CSGGALGEKLFF. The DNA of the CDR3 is TGCAGCGGGGGCGCCCTTGGAGAAAAACTGTTTTTT.

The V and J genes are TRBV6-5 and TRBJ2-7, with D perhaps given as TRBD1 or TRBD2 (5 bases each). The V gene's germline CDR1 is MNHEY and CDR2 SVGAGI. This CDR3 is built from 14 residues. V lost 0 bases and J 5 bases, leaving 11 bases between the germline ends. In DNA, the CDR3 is TGTGCCAGCAGTTACTCATTCGGGGCGGACGAGCAGTACTTC. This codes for CASSYSFGADEQYF.

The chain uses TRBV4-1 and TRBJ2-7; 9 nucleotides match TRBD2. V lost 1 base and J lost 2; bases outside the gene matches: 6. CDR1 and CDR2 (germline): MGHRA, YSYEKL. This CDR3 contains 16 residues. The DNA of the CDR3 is TGCGCCAGCAGCCAAGCGGCTAGCGGGGCTACCTACGAGCAGTACTTC. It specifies CASSQAASGATYEQYF.

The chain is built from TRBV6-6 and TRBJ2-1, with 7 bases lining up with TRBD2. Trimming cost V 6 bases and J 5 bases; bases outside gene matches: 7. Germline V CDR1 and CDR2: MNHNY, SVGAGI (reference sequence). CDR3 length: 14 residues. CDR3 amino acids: CASSYGLGDNEQFF. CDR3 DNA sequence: TGTGCCAGCAGCTACGGACTAGGAGACAATGAGCAGTTCTTC.

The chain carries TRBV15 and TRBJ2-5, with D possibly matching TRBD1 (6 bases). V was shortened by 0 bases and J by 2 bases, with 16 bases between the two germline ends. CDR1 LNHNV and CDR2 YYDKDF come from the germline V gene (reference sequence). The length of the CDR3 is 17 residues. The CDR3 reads CATSRDRGRQVQETQYF. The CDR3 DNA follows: TGTGCCACCAGCAGAGATCGGGGACGACAGGTTCAAGAGACCCAGTACTTC.

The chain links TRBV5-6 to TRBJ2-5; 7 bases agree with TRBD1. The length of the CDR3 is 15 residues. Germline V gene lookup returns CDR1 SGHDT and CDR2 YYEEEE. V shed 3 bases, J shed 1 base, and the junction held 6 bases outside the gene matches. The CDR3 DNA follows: TGTGCCAGCAGCTCGCGATGGGACAGCCAAGAGACCCAGTACTTC. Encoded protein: CASSSRWDSQETQYF. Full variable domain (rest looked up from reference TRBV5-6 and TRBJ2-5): DAGVTQSPTHLIKTRGQQVTLRCSPKSGHDTVSWYQQALGQGPQFIFQYYEEEERQRGNFPDRFSGHQFPNYSSELNVNALLLGDSALYLCASSSRWDSQETQYFGPGTRLLVL.

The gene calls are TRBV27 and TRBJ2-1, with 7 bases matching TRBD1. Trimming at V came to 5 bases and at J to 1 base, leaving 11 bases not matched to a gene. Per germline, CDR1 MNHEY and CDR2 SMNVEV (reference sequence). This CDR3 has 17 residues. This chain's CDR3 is CASSIYYRGLSYNEQFF. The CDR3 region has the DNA TGTGCCAGCAGTATTTACTACAGGGGCCTTTCCTACAATGAGCAGTTCTTC.

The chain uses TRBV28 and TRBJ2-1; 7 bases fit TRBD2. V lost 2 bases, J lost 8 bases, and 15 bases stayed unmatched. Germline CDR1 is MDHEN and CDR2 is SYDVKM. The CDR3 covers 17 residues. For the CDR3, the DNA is TGTGCCAGCAGTTTAGGCCCCTTGGGTGGGAGGGCCCATGAGCAGTTCTTC. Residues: CASSLGPLGGRAHEQFF. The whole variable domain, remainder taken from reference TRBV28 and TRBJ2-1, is DVKVTQSSRYLVKRTGEKVFLECVQDMDHENMFWYRQDPGLGLRLIYFSYDVKMKEKGDIPEGYSVSREKKERFSLILESASTNQTSMYLCASSLGPLGGRAHEQFFGPGTRLTVL.

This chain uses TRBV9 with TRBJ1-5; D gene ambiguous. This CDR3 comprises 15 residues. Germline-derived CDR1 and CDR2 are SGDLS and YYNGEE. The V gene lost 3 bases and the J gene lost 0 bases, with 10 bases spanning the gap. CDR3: CASSEDGHSNQPQHF. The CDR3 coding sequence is TGTGCCAGCAGCGAGGACGGGCATAGCAATCAGCCCCAGCATTTT.

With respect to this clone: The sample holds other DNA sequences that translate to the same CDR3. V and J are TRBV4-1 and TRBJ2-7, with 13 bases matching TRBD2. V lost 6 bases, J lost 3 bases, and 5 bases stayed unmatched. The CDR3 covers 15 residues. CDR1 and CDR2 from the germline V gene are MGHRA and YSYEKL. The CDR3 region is CASSLTSGRGYEQYF. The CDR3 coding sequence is TGCGCCAGCAGTCTTACTAGCGGGAGGGGCTACGAGCAGTACTTC.

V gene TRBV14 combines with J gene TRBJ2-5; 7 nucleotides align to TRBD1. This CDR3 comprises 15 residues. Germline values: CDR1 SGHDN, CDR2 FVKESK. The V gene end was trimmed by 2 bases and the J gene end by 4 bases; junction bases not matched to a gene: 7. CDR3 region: CASSQNTGAGETQYF. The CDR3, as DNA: TGTGCCAGCAGCCAAAACACAGGGGCGGGAGAGACCCAGTACTTC.

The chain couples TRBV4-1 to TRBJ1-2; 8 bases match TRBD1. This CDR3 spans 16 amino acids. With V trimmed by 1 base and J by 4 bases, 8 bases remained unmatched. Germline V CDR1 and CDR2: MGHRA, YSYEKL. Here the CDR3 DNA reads TGCGCCAGCAGCCAAGCAGCAAGAGACAGGGGCTATGGCTACACCTTC. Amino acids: CASSQAARDRGYGYTF.

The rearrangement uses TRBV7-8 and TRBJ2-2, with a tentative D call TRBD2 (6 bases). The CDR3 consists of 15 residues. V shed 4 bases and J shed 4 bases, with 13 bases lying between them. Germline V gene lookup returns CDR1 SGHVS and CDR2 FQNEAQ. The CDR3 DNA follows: TGTGCCAGCAGCTGGGCCGAAGCGGGCACCGGGGAGCTGTTTTTT. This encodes CASSWAEAGTGELFF.

The CDR3 nucleotides read TGTGCCAGCAGCTTGGCGGTTTACACTGAAGCTTTCTTT. Protein: CASSLAVYTEAFF. The chain carries TRBV11-2 and TRBJ1-1; D is unresolved. The V gene lost 3 bases and the J gene lost 3 bases, with 8 bases spanning the gap. This CDR3 region has 13 residues. Germline CDR1 reads SGHAT; CDR2 reads FQNNGV.

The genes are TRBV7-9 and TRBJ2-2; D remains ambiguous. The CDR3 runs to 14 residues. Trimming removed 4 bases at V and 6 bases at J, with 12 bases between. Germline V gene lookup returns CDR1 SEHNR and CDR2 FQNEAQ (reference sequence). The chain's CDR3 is CASSSPLAPGELFF. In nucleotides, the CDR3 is TGTGCCAGCAGCTCACCCCTTGCGCCCGGGGAGCTGTTTTTT.

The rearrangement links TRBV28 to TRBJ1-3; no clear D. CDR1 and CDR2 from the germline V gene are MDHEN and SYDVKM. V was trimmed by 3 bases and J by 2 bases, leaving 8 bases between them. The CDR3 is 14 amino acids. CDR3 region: CASSFAQPGNTIYF. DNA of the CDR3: TGTGCCAGCAGTTTCGCACAGCCTGGAAACACCATATATTTT.

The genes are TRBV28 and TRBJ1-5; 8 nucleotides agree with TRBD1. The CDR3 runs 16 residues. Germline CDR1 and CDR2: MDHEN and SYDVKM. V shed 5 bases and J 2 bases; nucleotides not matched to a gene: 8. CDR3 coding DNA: TGTGCCAGCAGTCCCGGACAGGGACAAGGCAATCAGCCCCAGCATTTT. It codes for CASSPGQGQGNQPQHF.

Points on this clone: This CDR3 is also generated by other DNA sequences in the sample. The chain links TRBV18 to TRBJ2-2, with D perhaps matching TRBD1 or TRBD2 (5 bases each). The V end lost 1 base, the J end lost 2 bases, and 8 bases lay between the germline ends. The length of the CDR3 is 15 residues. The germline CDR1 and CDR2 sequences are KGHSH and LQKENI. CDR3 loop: CASSPLGTNTGELFF. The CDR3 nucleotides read TGTGCCAGCTCACCACTAGGGACCAACACCGGGGAGCTGTTTTTT.

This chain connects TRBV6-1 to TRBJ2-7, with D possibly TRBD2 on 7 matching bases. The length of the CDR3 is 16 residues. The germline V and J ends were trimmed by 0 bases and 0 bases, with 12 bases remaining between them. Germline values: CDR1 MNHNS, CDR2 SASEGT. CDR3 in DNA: TGTGCCAGCAGTGAAGCTAGGGGGGGAAGCTCCTACGAGCAGTACTTC. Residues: CASSEARGGSSYEQYF.

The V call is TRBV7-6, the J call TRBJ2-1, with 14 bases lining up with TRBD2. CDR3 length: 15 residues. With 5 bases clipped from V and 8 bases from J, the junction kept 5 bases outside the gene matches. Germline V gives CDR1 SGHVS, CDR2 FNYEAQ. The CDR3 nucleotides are TGTGCCAGCAGCCCTGGACTAGCGGGAGGCTATGAGCAGTTCTTC. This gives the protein CASSPGLAGGYEQFF.

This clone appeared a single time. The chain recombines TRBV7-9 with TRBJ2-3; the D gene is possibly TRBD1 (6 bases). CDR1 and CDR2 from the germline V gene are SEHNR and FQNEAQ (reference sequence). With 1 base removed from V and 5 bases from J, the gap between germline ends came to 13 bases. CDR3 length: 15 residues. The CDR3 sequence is CASSLVRQGKDTQYF. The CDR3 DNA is TGTGCCAGCAGCTTAGTTCGGCAGGGGAAAGATACGCAGTATTTT.

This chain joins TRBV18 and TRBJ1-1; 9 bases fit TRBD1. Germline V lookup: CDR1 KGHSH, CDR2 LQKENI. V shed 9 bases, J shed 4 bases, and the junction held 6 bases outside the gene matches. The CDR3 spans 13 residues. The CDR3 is CASWGTGITEAFF. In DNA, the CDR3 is TGTGCCAGTTGGGGGACAGGGATCACTGAAGCTTTCTTT.